The rows below give T cell receptor beta chains drawn from one sample of a study of CD8+ T cells in alopecia areata. Data came from immunoSEQ multiplex PCR; TCRdb stores just in-frame clones and leaves some out. The repertoire includes 150,000 or so clones, 50% to 70% of them detected once, and over 0.85% sits in the top ten. Material: CD4+ T cells sorted from blood, obtained at week 4, from a patient treated with tofacitinib. Receptors originate from a human donor with alopecia areata. CDR3s leave out the opening cysteine and the closing phenylalanine or tryptophan. A clone size is listed for some rows: how often the clone was seen (once, few, many), or a class if it is expanded.

J gene: TRBJ2-5
V gene: TRBV30
clone size: .
CDR3 protein: AWSYHGTIQETQY

J gene: TRBJ1-3
V gene: TRBV29-1
clone size: once
CDR3 protein: SGQPSSGNTIY

J gene: TRBJ2-7
V gene: TRBV29-1
clone size: few
CDR3 protein: SVQTGHPYEQY

J gene: TRBJ2-5
V gene: TRBV29-1
clone size: few
CDR3 protein: SVEDIGETQY

J gene: TRBJ1-2
V gene: TRBV30
clone size: .
CDR3 protein: AWSVWDSGDGYT

J gene: TRBJ2-7
V gene: TRBV2
clone size: .
CDR3 protein: ASKGGAYEQY

J gene: TRBJ2-7
V gene: TRBV10-3
clone size: .
CDR3 protein: AISESVNRGYEQY

J gene: TRBJ2-1
V gene: TRBV7-9
clone size: .
CDR3 protein: ASSSSGDPEQF

J gene: TRBJ1-2
V gene: TRBV4-3
clone size: .
CDR3 protein: ASSQGLRVGTGYGYT

J gene: TRBJ2-3
V gene: TRBV2
clone size: few
CDR3 protein: ASTARGDTQY

J gene: TRBJ2-1
V gene: TRBV6-5
clone size: .
CDR3 protein: ASNDGYNEQF

J gene: TRBJ2-5
V gene: TRBV7-2
clone size: .
CDR3 protein: ASSSRGKGTQY

J gene: TRBJ2-7
V gene: TRBV15
clone size: .
CDR3 protein: ATSWDLSYEQY

J gene: TRBJ2-1
V gene: TRBV2
clone size: .
CDR3 protein: ASSETPEGNEQF

J gene: TRBJ2-3
V gene: TRBV18
clone size: once
CDR3 protein: ASSPRTRTDTQY

J gene: TRBJ2-5
V gene: TRBV9
clone size: .
CDR3 protein: ASSVGWVLAGGQTQY

J gene: TRBJ2-1
V gene: TRBV5-1
clone size: .
CDR3 protein: ASSLEVGNEQF

J gene: TRBJ1-6
V gene: TRBV4-1
clone size: .
CDR3 protein: ASSQVPGSPLH

J gene: TRBJ1-2
V gene: TRBV4-1
clone size: .
CDR3 protein: ASSQATTWGYT

J gene: TRBJ2-7
V gene: TRBV15
clone size: .
CDR3 protein: ATSRGRGQGAHEQY

J gene: TRBJ2-5
V gene: TRBV9
clone size: .
CDR3 protein: ASSVGGTAGTETQY

J gene: TRBJ1-1
V gene: TRBV6-5
clone size: once
CDR3 protein: ASNYFGEAF

J gene: TRBJ1-6
V gene: TRBV25-1
clone size: .
CDR3 protein: ASSDIGGISPLH

J gene: TRBJ1-2
V gene: TRBV10-3
clone size: .
CDR3 protein: AISELGIYGYT

J gene: TRBJ1-4
V gene: TRBV5-1
clone size: .
CDR3 protein: ASSGDPHRANEKLF

J gene: TRBJ1-6
V gene: TRBV2
clone size: .
CDR3 protein: ASRQGAQNSPLH

J gene: TRBJ1-6
V gene: TRBV9
clone size: .
CDR3 protein: ASSASNSPLH

J gene: TRBJ2-2
V gene: TRBV7-9
clone size: few
CDR3 protein: ASSPLGQGMTGELF

J gene: TRBJ2-5
V gene: TRBV5-6
clone size: .
CDR3 protein: ASSLSETLRTGTQY

J gene: TRBJ2-7
V gene: TRBV30
clone size: .
CDR3 protein: AWSTGAAGRLSNEQY

J gene: TRBJ2-3
V gene: TRBV25-1
clone size: .
CDR3 protein: ASSLGGGGTQY

J gene: TRBJ1-2
V gene: TRBV29-1
clone size: .
CDR3 protein: SVVSAPNYGYT

J gene: TRBJ1-1
V gene: TRBV20-1
clone size: .
CDR3 protein: SAAQLEAF

J gene: TRBJ2-7
V gene: TRBV7-2
clone size: .
CDR3 protein: ASSPEGITYEQY

J gene: TRBJ2-7
V gene: TRBV7-2
clone size: .
CDR3 protein: ASSQGRGKNYEQY

J gene: TRBJ2-5
V gene: TRBV20-1
clone size: .
CDR3 protein: SVVRGETQY

J gene: TRBJ2-1
V gene: TRBV29-1
clone size: .
CDR3 protein: SGGTTSYNEQF

J gene: TRBJ1-2
V gene: TRBV29-1
clone size: few
CDR3 protein: SDNRVNYGYT

J gene: TRBJ2-1
V gene: TRBV30
clone size: .
CDR3 protein: ACRAYNEQF